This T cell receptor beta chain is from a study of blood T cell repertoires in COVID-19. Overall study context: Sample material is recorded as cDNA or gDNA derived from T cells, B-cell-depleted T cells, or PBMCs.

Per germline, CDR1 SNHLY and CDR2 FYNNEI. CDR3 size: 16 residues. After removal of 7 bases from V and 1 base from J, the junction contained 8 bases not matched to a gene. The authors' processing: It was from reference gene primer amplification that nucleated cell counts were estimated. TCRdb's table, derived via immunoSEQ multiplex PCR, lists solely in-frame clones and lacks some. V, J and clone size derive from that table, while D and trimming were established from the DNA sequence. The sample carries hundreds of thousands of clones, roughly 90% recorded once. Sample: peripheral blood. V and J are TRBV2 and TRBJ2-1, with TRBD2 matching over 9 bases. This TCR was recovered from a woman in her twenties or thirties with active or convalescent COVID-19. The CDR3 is CASIFSGSTSYNEQFF. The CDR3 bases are TGTGCCAGCATTTTTAGCGGGAGCACTTCCTACAATGAGCAGTTCTTC.